This TCR beta chain was sequenced in a study of identical twins. Everyone who donated was a healthy Caucasian. Each CDR3 protein is one row after TCRdb ran MiXCR on the 5' RACE reads. In the table there are 350,000 to 500,000 distinct CDR3 sequences, 18% of which are singletons. This clonotype is a singleton in its sample. Its antigen is undetermined. This CDR3 has 14 amino acids. Deletions cut 0 bases from V and 2 bases from J, with 5 bases between. Germline CDR1 SGDLS, CDR2 YYNGEE. Broader study findings: Within cord blood, abundant beta clonotypes carried fewer insertions, but memory repertoires showed no such trend. Donors were not followed over many years; analysis was cross-sectional. An excess of low generation probability was shown by twin-shared out-of-frame alpha sequences.

The sequencing input was naive T cells sorted from blood. The J gene is TRBJ1-4, the V gene TRBV9; unclear D gene. The receptor comes from a man aged 45-60 years in good health. CDR3 sequence (DNA): TGTGCCAGCAGCGTAGGTCCGACTAATGAAAAACTGTTTTTT. This sequence encodes CASSVGPTNEKLFF.